This record covers a single T cell receptor beta chain. Profiled with immunoSEQ multiplex PCR; TCRdb holds only in-frame clones, not every one. The sample carries 70,000 or so clones, 98% recorded once. J was trimmed by 6 bases and V by 4 bases; bases with no gene match: 10. CDR3 length: 16 residues. The germline CDR1 and CDR2 sequences are SGHNT and YYREEE (reference sequence). These data come from a study of technical replicates of blood from a few donors. This rearrangement joins TRBV5-4 to TRBJ2-1; 10 nucleotides agree with TRBD2. The source is a human donor in good health. Sequencing used T cells isolated from PBMCs. The CDR3 is CASSPPASGRFNEQFF. In DNA form, the CDR3 reads TGTGCCAGCAGCCCGCCGGCTAGCGGGAGATTCAATGAGCAGTTCTTC.